This paragraph covers one T cell receptor (beta chain) sequence. Its antigen is currently unknown. Some clones are missing from TCRdb's copy, which holds only in-frame ones; the method was immunoSEQ multiplex PCR. The sample lists 70,000 to 95,000 clones; roughly 91% were seen once. CDR1 SGDLS and CDR2 YYNGEE come from the germline V gene. The CDR3 consists of 15 residues. V dropped 2 bases and J dropped 2; count of bases not matched to a gene: 5. This record comes from a study of graft-versus-host responses after intestinal transplantation. Study-level points and caveats: Elevated graft-versus-host to host-versus-graft clonal ratios in allografts were recorded for patients with graft-donor T cell macrochimerism.

The sequencing used unstimulated CD8+ T cells sorted from spleen or lymph node cells, collected before transplant. The TCR sequence derives from a human donor who was the organ donor for an intestinal transplant. The gene calls are TRBV9 and TRBJ1-1; 8 bases fit TRBD1. The DNA of the CDR3 is TGTGCCAGCAGCGTCTCCCCAGGGGGCAACACTGAAGCTTTCTTT. Its protein is CASSVSPGGNTEAFF.